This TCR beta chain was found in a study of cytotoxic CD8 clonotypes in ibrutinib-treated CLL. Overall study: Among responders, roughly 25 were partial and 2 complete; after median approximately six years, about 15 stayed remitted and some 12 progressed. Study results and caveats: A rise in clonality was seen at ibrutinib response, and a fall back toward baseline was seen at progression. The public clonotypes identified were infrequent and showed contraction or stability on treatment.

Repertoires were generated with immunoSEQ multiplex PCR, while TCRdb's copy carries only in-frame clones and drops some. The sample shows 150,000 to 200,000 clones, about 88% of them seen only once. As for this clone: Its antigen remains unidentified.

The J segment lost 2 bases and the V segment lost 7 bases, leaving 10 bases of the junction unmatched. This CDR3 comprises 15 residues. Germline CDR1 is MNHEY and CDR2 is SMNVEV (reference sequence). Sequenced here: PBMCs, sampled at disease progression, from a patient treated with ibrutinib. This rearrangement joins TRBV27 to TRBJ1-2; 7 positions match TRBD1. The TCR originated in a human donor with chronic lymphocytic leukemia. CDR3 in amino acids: CASKMTGLLNYGYTF. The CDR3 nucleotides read TGTGCCAGCAAGATGACAGGGCTCTTAAACTATGGCTACACCTTC.